The 24 T cell receptor beta chains below were found in one sample sequenced in a study of OX40 agonist ivuxolimab in advanced cancers. Here immunoSEQ multiplex PCR was the method, and the copy in TCRdb shows in-frame clones only, minus some. The repertoire has about 72,000 clones, roughly 80% of them found once; the top ten carry about 5%. The material was CD4+ or CD8+ T cells sorted from blood, obtained in a trial of the OX40 agonist ivuxolimab. These receptors were taken from an adult with an advanced solid tumor such as melanoma, head and neck, liver or kidney cancer.

The chain recombines TRBV6-6 with TRBJ1-1, with TRBD1 identical over 9 bases. With V trimmed by 6 bases and J by 0 bases, 8 bases remained unmatched. Per the germline V gene, CDR1 is MNHNY and CDR2 is SVGAGI (reference sequence). The CDR3 loop spans 16 amino acids. The CDR3 spells CASSTWTGVMNTEAFF. The CDR3 DNA sequence: TGTGCCAGCAGCACCTGGACAGGGGTAATGAACACTGAAGCTTTCTTT.

J is TRBJ1-2 and V is TRBV6-5; D may be TRBD1 (6 bases). The germline CDR1 and CDR2 sequences are MNHEY and SVGAGI. With 6 bases removed from V and 3 bases from J, the gap between germline ends came to 8 bases. The CDR3 sequence is 12 residues long. The CDR3 DNA reads TGTGCCAGCAGACGGACAGACTATGGCTACACCTTC. The encoded protein is CASRRTDYGYTF.

The gene calls are TRBV5-8 and TRBJ1-2, with TRBD1 identical over 7 bases. With 1 base clipped from V and 3 bases from J, the junction kept 3 bases outside the gene matches. In germline, CDR1 is SGHTS, CDR2 YDEGEE. This CDR3 contains 14 residues. The CDR3: CASSLTGVDYGYTF. The CDR3 DNA reads as TGTGCCAGCAGCTTGACAGGGGTCGACTATGGCTACACCTTC.

This sequence joins TRBV10-3 and TRBJ1-2, with D perhaps TRBD1 (6 bases). Trimming removed 7 bases at V and 8 bases at J, with 17 bases between. Germline V gene sequence: CDR1 ENHRY, CDR2 SYGVKD. This CDR3 comprises 13 residues. For the CDR3, the DNA is TGTGCCATCAAATTTTCAGGGGCGCAAGGCTACACCTTC. Translating gives CAIKFSGAQGYTF.

This rearrangement joins TRBV14 to TRBJ2-5; 8 nucleotides align to TRBD2. V lost 10 bases to trimming and J lost 5 bases; unmatched junction nucleotides: 9. The CDR3 loop spans 13 amino acids. Germline V gives CDR1 SGHDN, CDR2 FVKESK. CDR3 sequence: CATRLSGSETQYF. CDR3 nucleotide sequence: TGTGCCACGAGATTGAGCGGGAGTGAGACCCAGTACTTC.

The V call is TRBV4-2, the J call TRBJ1-2; 8 bases line up with TRBD1. Germline CDR1 and CDR2: LGHNA and YNFKEQ. The CDR3 sequence is 15 residues long. Trimming took 3 bases from V and 4 from J; bases not matched to a gene: 7. CDR3 nucleotides: TGTGCCAGCAGCCATAACCGGGACAGGCCCTATGGCTACACCTTC. It yields the protein CASSHNRDRPYGYTF.

This chain links TRBV5-1 with TRBJ2-1, with 10 bases lining up with TRBD2. V was clipped by 3 bases and J by 9 bases; unmatched bases: 12. This CDR3 has 16 residues. Germline V gives CDR1 SGHRS, CDR2 YFSETQ. CDR3 protein: CASSSPPAGGPTEQFF. As DNA, the CDR3 is TGCGCCAGCAGCTCCCCCCCAGCGGGAGGGCCTACTGAGCAGTTCTTC.

This rearrangement joins TRBV19 to TRBJ1-2; no firm D call. This CDR3 has 13 residues. Per the germline V gene, CDR1 is LNHDA and CDR2 is SQIVND (reference sequence). Trimming removed 4 bases at V and 8 bases at J, with 14 bases between. Here the CDR3 DNA reads TGTGCCAGTAGTAGGGCCCCGACGGGCGGCTACACCTTC. Amino acid sequence: CASSRAPTGGYTF.

V gene TRBV10-3 combines with J gene TRBJ2-3; 10 bases map to TRBD2. This CDR3 is 15 amino acids long. Germline V gene data show CDR1 as ENHRY and CDR2 as SYGVKD. J lost 5 bases, V lost 3 bases, and 5 bases had no gene match. The CDR3 sequence is CAISDSGGFIDTQYF. In nucleotides, the CDR3 is TGTGCCATCAGTGATAGCGGGGGGTTTATAGATACGCAGTATTTT.

This clone was picked up a small number of times. This chain links TRBV4-3 with TRBJ2-1; TRBD2 agrees at 7 bases. CDR3 length: 17 residues. Germline V gene lookup returns CDR1 LGHNA and CDR2 YSLEER. V shed 0 bases and J 7 bases; nucleotides not matched to a gene: 12. In DNA, the CDR3 is TGCGCCAGCAGCCAAGATGGGCGGGGGTGGCGTGTTAATGAGCAGTTCTTC. Translating it yields CASSQDGRGWRVNEQFF.

This clone was counted only a few times. V gene TRBV19 combines with J gene TRBJ1-2, with TRBD1 matching over 8 bases. CDR3 length: 14 amino acids. Germline trimming cut 7 bases from V and 3 bases from J; bases unmatched to any gene: 7. Per the germline V gene, CDR1 is LNHDA and CDR2 is SQIVND (reference sequence). CDR3 amino acids: CASILRGQDYGYTF. The CDR3 DNA is TGTGCCAGTATCCTCCGGGGACAGGACTATGGCTACACCTTC.

The rearrangement links TRBV7-2 to TRBJ2-2; a possible D gene is TRBD1 (5 bases). Looked up from germline, CDR1 is SGHTA and CDR2 is FQGNSA. The CDR3 runs 13 residues. Trimming took 2 bases from V and 5 from J, leaving 6 bases between them. Written as DNA, the CDR3 is TGTGCCAGCAGCTTATCAGGGACCGGGGAGCTGTTTTTT. Encoded protein: CASSLSGTGELFF.

The J gene is TRBJ2-7, the V gene TRBV6-6; TRBD1 agrees at 8 bases. Germline V gene data show CDR1 as MNHNY and CDR2 as SVGAGI (reference sequence). This CDR3 spans 12 amino acids. V shed 11 bases and J 7 bases; nucleotides not matched to a gene: 10. The CDR3 spells CAGAGGLGEQYF. The CDR3 DNA reads TGTGCCGGAGCAGGGGGCTTGGGGGAGCAGTACTTC.

The chain couples TRBV18 to TRBJ1-6; D ambiguous. The length of the CDR3 is 16 residues. Trimming stripped 5 bases from V and 0 bases from J, with 11 bases between. From germline, CDR1 is KGHSH and CDR2 LQKENI. CDR3 in DNA: TGTGCCAGCTCAACGGACGTGAGCTCCTATAATTCACCCCTCCACTTT. This sequence encodes CASSTDVSSYNSPLHF.

This clone has a handful of counts. This rearrangement joins TRBV7-3 to TRBJ2-1, with 10 bases aligning to TRBD1. J gave up 4 bases and V 4 bases, and 4 bases lay outside the gene matches. Germline CDR1 is SGHTA and CDR2 is FQGTGA. This CDR3 contains 15 residues. In nucleotides, the CDR3 is TGTGCCAGCAGCTCAGACAGGGGGCCTTACAATGAGCAGTTCTTC. The encoded protein is CASSSDRGPYNEQFF.

The V gene is TRBV5-1, the J gene TRBJ2-1; possibly TRBD2 for D (6 bases). Deletions cut 4 bases from V and 5 bases from J, with 13 bases between. Germline V gene data show CDR1 as SGHRS and CDR2 as YFSETQ. CDR3 size: 14 residues. The CDR3 protein is CASSMGTGDNEQFF. The CDR3, as DNA: TGCGCCAGCAGCATGGGGACTGGGGACAATGAGCAGTTCTTC. Together with reference TRBV5-1 and TRBJ2-1, the CDR3 gives the full variable domain: KAGVTQTPRYLIKTRGQQVTLSCSPISGHRSVSWYQQTPGQGLQFLFEYFSETQRNKGNFPGRFSGRQFSNSRSEMNVSTLELGDSALYLCASSMGTGDNEQFFGPGTRLTVL.

The J gene is TRBJ2-2, the V gene TRBV11-2; possible D gene TRBD2, 5 bases. The CDR3 sequence is 14 residues long. V shed 5 bases and J shed 6 bases, with 13 bases lying between them. Per the germline V gene, CDR1 is SGHAT and CDR2 is FQNNGV. The chain's CDR3 is CASSRPVGAGELFF. The CDR3 bases are TGTGCCAGCAGCCGTCCGGTCGGGGCCGGGGAGCTGTTTTTT.

A note on this clone: The junction does not match germline at one end; this may be a read error. The chain links TRBV6-1 to TRBJ2-5; D might be TRBD2 (5 bases). Germline V gene sequence: CDR1 MNHNS, CDR2 SASEGT. CDR3 size: 17 residues. The CDR3 sequence is CASNERGLEHRGETQYF. The CDR3 nucleotides read TGTGCCAGCAATGAAAGAGGACTTGAGCATAGAGGAGAGACCCAGTACTTC.

J is TRBJ1-6 and V is TRBV27, with TRBD1 identical over 7 bases. The ends lost 5 bases at V and 8 bases at J; junction bases unmatched: 12. The CDR3 is 16 residues long. CDR1 is MNHEY and CDR2 is SMNVEV in the germline V gene (reference sequence). The CDR3 DNA reads as TGTGCCAGCAGTCATACAGGGGTCCGGGTAGATTCACCCCTCCACTTT. As protein: CASSHTGVRVDSPLHF.

The chain recombines TRBV9 with TRBJ2-7, with D maybe TRBD2 (6 bases). CDR1 and CDR2 (germline): SGDLS, YYNGEE. The ends were cut back, 0 bases at V and 3 bases at J, with 13 bases in the middle. The CDR3 consists of 15 residues. DNA for the CDR3: TGTGCCAGCAGCGTAGGGGTCCAGGAGGGCTACGAGCAGTACTTC. This sequence encodes CASSVGVQEGYEQYF.

The V and J genes are TRBV6-1 and TRBJ2-7; D uncertain. CDR1 MNHNS and CDR2 SASEGT come from the germline V gene. Trimming pared 5 bases from V and 4 bases from J, leaving 18 bases between. CDR3 length: 15 residues. The CDR3 loop is CASSWRSLEPYEQYF. In DNA, the CDR3 is TGTGCCAGCAGTTGGCGGTCCCTGGAACCTTACGAGCAGTACTTC.

This rearrangement joins TRBV21-1 to TRBJ1-2. TRBV21-1 has pseudogene status. The CDR3 is 14 residues long. The CDR3: CASNRGGSGYGYTF. Here the CDR3 DNA reads TGTGCCAGCAATAGGGGGGGCAGCGGCTATGGCTACACCTTC.

The rearrangement links TRBV9 to TRBJ1-2; D perhaps matches TRBD1 (6 bases). The germline gives CDR1 SGDLS, CDR2 YYNGEE. The ends were cut back, 0 bases at V and 2 bases at J, with 11 bases in the middle. This CDR3 has 15 amino acids. This chain's CDR3 is CASSVALGANYGYTF. The DNA for the CDR3 is TGTGCCAGCAGCGTAGCCCTGGGGGCCAACTATGGCTACACCTTC.

The J gene is TRBJ1-5, the V gene TRBV4-2; possible D gene TRBD1, 5 bases. The CDR3 runs to 15 residues. Trimming stripped 2 bases from V and 3 bases from J, with 11 bases between. CDR1 and CDR2 (germline): LGHNA, YNFKEQ. The CDR3: CASSQWDGDNQPQHF. As DNA, the CDR3 is TGTGCCAGCAGCCAATGGGACGGCGACAATCAGCCCCAGCATTTT.